This T cell receptor (beta chain) was documented in a study of HIV-infected patients and healthy controls (dated by TCRdb to the mid-2010s). Describing the broader study: The question the study tested was whether immune perturbation and reconstitution could be captured by deep TCR repertoire sequencing of small blood samples from HIV patients.

V gives up 3 bases and J gives up 4 bases, and the segment between their germline ends measures 32 bases. Including the terminal cysteine and phenylalanine, the CDR3 comprises 21 residues. Here the CDR3 DNA is all that survives: 63 bases in frame from base 1. By how much of the sample it makes up, this clonotype is medium-sized (0.01 to 0.1%). Its specific antigen is unknown. No qualities accompany the bases; no much larger clone lies one base away. Whole blood was used without cell fractionation, so all unsorted peripheral T cells were reflected in the repertoire. Some ten uninfected healthy donors were sampled as controls, several of whom were sampled twice about 3 months apart. For RNA extraction, around 2.5 ml of peripheral blood was collected into Tempus tubes. Residual genomic DNA was removed with the TURBO-DNase kit and globin mRNA was depleted with GLOBINclear. Roughly 510 ng RNA was reverse transcribed with SuperScript III using primers against the alpha and beta constant regions. Alpha and beta chain libraries were generated separately via chain-specific third strand synthesis with multiplexing indices. In the protocol, all rearrangements within a chain were amplified with a single primer pair so that primer bias was avoided, and molecular barcodes were added to each cDNA molecule. Purified cDNA was joined by T4 RNA Ligase 1 to a 5' RACE adapter carrying a random hexamer and the SP2 sequencing primer site. Second strand synthesis was performed with Phusion polymerase and primed from the SP2 site, and slow temperature ramps were applied to favor optimal annealing. Two random hexamer sequences, both added before amplification and joined together, made up the 12-nucleotide barcode of each molecule. A short first PCR added P5 and P7 adapter elements plus a second index, followed by a roughly 23-cycle amplification PCR with P5s and P7 primers. Libraries received around 25 PCR cycles in total, were quantified on a Qubit, sized on a Bioanalyzer, and diluted to 4 nM. Normalized libraries were sequenced on an Illumina MiSeq with 2 x 250 paired-end kits. MinElute columns were the means by which the reverse transcription reactions were cleaned up, and the reactions were eluted into approximately 10 ul Tris-Cl. Adapter ligations were incubated for roughly 22 hours at 16 degrees C and subsequently purified with AMPure XP beads at a 1:1 ratio. The paper's processing steps were these. Demultiplexed FASTQ files were processed with a modified Decombinator that output V, J, insert and barcode information. Sequences that shared a barcode but differed from the dominant sequence were discarded as errors, and original cDNA molecules were estimated by counting barcodes clustered at Levenshtein distance 3. For downstream analyses, the R packages ineq, vegan, igraph and RCytoscape were used, along with IMGT nomenclature and CDR3 definitions. V gene usage was computed over distinct sequences, each TCR counted once to avoid skew from clonal expansion. Within a donor, similarity networks joined unique CDR3 amino acid sequences in every case where two of them were separated by a single Levenshtein edit. Published HIV-specific CDR3s (around 90 alpha, 600 to 750 beta) and CMV-specific CDR3s (approximately 13 alpha, 250 or so beta) were compiled and searched for in the repertoires. Lower sequence numbers were not the cause of the decreased diversity in patients, as random subsampling to size-matched repertoires showed. Starting from the raw public reads, TCRdb applied fastp trimming at Q25, assembled clones with MiXCR and retained in-frame beta chains. One record per CDR3 amino acid sequence lists the most common genes and DNA. The V and J calls were determined by TCRdb, not by the authors. In all, the sample holds 15,000 or so distinct CDR3 sequences, and 9.4% of those were seen once. Approximately 5% of the sample goes to the ten largest clones.

Results the study describes overall, beyond this receptor: Pairing of alpha and beta chains was not determined in the samples. The observed differences in diversity could not be explained by the slight differences in age and sex profiles between the study cohorts. Alpha-chain CDR3s from MAIT cells occurred at high frequency in healthy controls but were severely depleted in HIV+ repertoires. During therapy, HIV-associated CDR3s significantly decreased in frequency, while CMV-associated CDR3s did not change significantly, though most became more frequent. Significantly higher mean Gini indices were seen in HIV-infected repertoires than in controls, possibly reflecting oligoclonality. By Jaccard index and by the count of highly shared sequences, healthy controls shared more CDR3s between individuals than HIV+ patients did. Compared with untreated HIV+ repertoires, healthy control repertoires had roughly threefold more distinct CDR3s and a higher Shannon diversity. The study did not determine donor HLA types. Unequal numbers of distinct sequences between patients and controls complicated comparisons, and size-matching overweighted rare events from HIV-infected data. Processing included only sixteen HIV-infected individuals, and this was regarded by the authors as a major limit on how widely the findings apply. Mean usage differed significantly between HIV-infected patients and controls for eight alpha and eight beta V genes. Using whole blood restricted sequencing depth and prevented separating the dynamics of distinct T-cell subpopulations. The apparent post-therapy recovery of the Gini index in HIV-infected patients was not reproduced in size-matched repertoire data.

The chain is assembled from TRBV12-3 or TRBV12-4 and TRBJ2-3; matching of 6 bases hints at TRBD2 as the D gene. The sample consisted of blood. The origin of this receptor is an adult in good health. CDR3 loop: CASSFNPRPDSSGRGPDTQYF. The nucleotides are TGTGCCAGCAGTTTTAATCCTAGGCCAGATTCGTCAGGGCGGGGTCCAGATACGCAGTATTTT.